The 14 T cell receptor beta chains given below trace back to one sample, sequenced in a study of memory CD4+ T cells and cytomegalovirus serostatus. Using immunoSEQ multiplex PCR, the repertoire was profiled, and TCRdb retains in-frame clones only, with some absent. This table has tens of thousands of clones, 70% to 85% appearing once. The sort gate was single viable CD3+CD4+CD8-CD45RO+ cells for memory CD4+ T cells. Source material: memory CD4+ T cells from blood. The receptors here all came from an adult in good health and CMV-seropositive.

The chain joins TRBV28 to TRBJ2-3; 8 positions match TRBD1. This CDR3 spans 16 amino acids. Germline V lookup: CDR1 MDHEN, CDR2 SYDVKM. V lost 5 bases to trimming and J lost 2 bases; unmatched junction nucleotides: 9. For the CDR3, the DNA is TGTGCCAGCAGTCTCAGAGGACAGGGCGACACAGATACGCAGTATTTT. Translation gives CASSLRGQGDTDTQYF.

The rearrangement uses TRBV28 and TRBJ2-3, with 10 bases aligning to TRBD2. The germline V gene encodes CDR1 MDHEN and CDR2 SYDVKM. The CDR3 covers 16 residues. J lost 6 bases, V lost 5 bases, and 11 bases had no gene match. The CDR3 DNA follows: TGTGCCAGCAGTCCGAGTAGCGGGAGGAGGAGGGATACGCAGTATTTT. As protein: CASSPSSGRRRDTQYF.

The CDR3 region is CASSLPPSTEAFF. The CDR3, as DNA: TGTGCCAGCAGTTTACCTCCGAGCACTGAAGCTTTCTTT. This chain uses TRBV28 with TRBJ1-1; D call uncertain. The germline gives CDR1 MDHEN, CDR2 SYDVKM. Trimming pared 2 bases from V and 4 bases from J, leaving 8 bases between. The CDR3 sequence is 13 residues long.

The chain's CDR3 is CASSEVETANTGELFF. DNA for the CDR3: TGTGCCAGCAGTGAAGTGGAGACAGCGAACACCGGGGAGCTGTTTTTT. The J gene is TRBJ2-2, the V gene TRBV2; tentative D call: TRBD1 (5 bases). This CDR3 spans 16 amino acids. The germline V gene has CDR1 SNHLY and CDR2 FYNNEI. With 1 base removed from V and 0 bases from J, the gap between germline ends came to 9 bases.

V usage is TRBV7-9 and J usage is TRBJ2-2; D is possibly TRBD1 (6 bases). The CDR3 extends over 15 amino acids. Trimming removed 2 bases from V and 4 bases from J, with 11 bases in between. CDR1 is SEHNR, CDR2 FQNEAQ, per germline (reference sequence). CDR3 protein: CASSLNRVGTGELFF. CDR3 DNA sequence: TGTGCCAGCAGCTTAAACAGGGTGGGCACCGGGGAGCTGTTTTTT.

The chain joins TRBV7-9 to TRBJ1-4, with 9 nucleotides matching TRBD1. This CDR3 region has 17 residues. The germline gives CDR1 SEHNR, CDR2 FQNEAQ (reference sequence). V lost 5 bases and J lost 0; bases outside the gene matches: 7. DNA for the CDR3: TGTGCCAGCAGCCAGGGGACAGGGATGTCAACTAATGAAAAACTGTTTTTT. Amino acids: CASSQGTGMSTNEKLFF.

The genes are TRBV10-2 and TRBJ2-7; a weak D match, TRBD2 (5 bases). This CDR3 comprises 14 residues. Germline assignment: CDR1 WSHSY and CDR2 SAAADI. Trimming pared 0 bases from V and 3 bases from J, leaving 9 bases between. The CDR3 reads CASSESGGVYEQYF. CDR3 in DNA: TGCGCCAGCAGTGAGTCAGGAGGAGTCTACGAGCAGTACTTC.

This chain links TRBV29-1 with TRBJ2-5, with 7 bases lining up with TRBD1. This CDR3 region has 13 residues. Looked up from germline, CDR1 is SQVTM and CDR2 is ANQGSEA. V gave up 1 base and J gave up 7 bases; unmatched junction bases: 6. In DNA form, the CDR3 reads TGCAGCGTTGAAGCGTCCCAGGGGGTGACCCAGTACTTC. Translation gives CSVEASQGVTQYF.

CDR3 sequence: CASSPKRPNTDTQYF. The CDR3 region has the DNA TGTGCCAGCAGCCCAAAGCGCCCTAACACAGATACGCAGTATTTT. The chain combines TRBV7-9 with TRBJ2-3; D remains unclear. V lost 5 bases and J lost 2, with 14 bases in between. Germline V CDR1 and CDR2: SEHNR, FQNEAQ (reference sequence). CDR3 length equals 15 residues.

This chain links TRBV19 with TRBJ1-2; D gene unclear. Per the germline V gene, CDR1 is LNHDA and CDR2 is SQIVND (reference sequence). CDR3 size: 12 residues. Trimming took off 10 bases at V and 2 bases at J, with 11 bases between the two ends. The CDR3 DNA reads as TGTGCCACCCGGACGGACAACTATGGCTACACCTTC. Its protein product is CATRTDNYGYTF.

By sample share, this clone is medium-sized (0.01 to 0.1%). V usage is TRBV4-3 and J usage is TRBJ1-2; TRBD1 might be the D (5 bases). Germline V CDR1 and CDR2: LGHNA, YSLEER. V dropped 1 base and J dropped 1 base, with 10 bases sitting between them. The CDR3 has 15 residues. In DNA, the CDR3 is TGCGCCAGCAGCCAAGGTCCGGGGGATAACTATGGCTACACCTTC. Amino acid sequence: CASSQGPGDNYGYTF.

V and J are TRBV5-4 and TRBJ1-1; 9 positions match TRBD1. The J segment lost 3 bases and the V segment lost 5 bases, leaving 8 bases of the junction unmatched. The germline gives CDR1 SGHNT, CDR2 YYREEE (reference sequence). The CDR3 runs 15 residues. The CDR3 DNA follows: TGTGCCAGCAGAATCCGGGACAGGGTGGACACTGAAGCTTTCTTT. It encodes CASRIRDRVDTEAFF. Supplemented by reference TRBV5-4 and TRBJ1-1, the full variable domain reads ETGVTQSPTHLIKTRGQQVTLRCSSQSGHNTVSWYQQALGQGPQFIFQYYREEENGRGNFPPRFSGLQFPNYSSELNVNALELDDSALYLCASRIRDRVDTEAFFGQGTRLTVV.

The chain links TRBV28 to TRBJ1-2; no reliable D call. Germline V gene lookup returns CDR1 MDHEN and CDR2 SYDVKM. Trimming stripped 5 bases from V and 5 bases from J, with 6 bases between. The CDR3 is made up of 11 amino acids. The CDR3 nucleotides read TGTGCCAGCAGTCAGGTATATGGCTACACCTTC. Translating gives CASSQVYGYTF.

The V call is TRBV2, the J call TRBJ2-3; no clear D gene. The germline V and J ends were trimmed by 1 base and 1 base, with 6 bases remaining between them. Germline lookup yields CDR1 SNHLY and CDR2 FYNNEI. The CDR3 has 14 amino acids. The CDR3 DNA sequence: TGTGCCAGCAGTGAAGTAATGGGCACAGATACGCAGTATTTT. As protein: CASSEVMGTDTQYF.